Below are 25 T cell receptor beta chains sequenced from a single sample in a study of response to subunit inactivated influenza vaccine. TCRdb processed the RT-PCR reads anew with MiXCR; each CDR3 protein has one entry. The table has about 700,000 distinct CDR3 sequences, about 14% seen once; the top ten hold 6% to 8%. The sequenced sample was PBMCs from blood, obtained around two weeks before vaccination. The receptors stem from a man aged 50 or older who received an inactivated influenza vaccine.

This clonotype was counted a few times. The chain links TRBV20-1 to TRBJ2-1, with 10 bases matching TRBD2. This CDR3 region has 20 residues. Germline assignment: CDR1 DFQATT and CDR2 SNEGSKA (reference sequence). J gave up 1 base and V 5 bases, and 20 bases lay outside the gene matches. The CDR3 loop is CSAVVPSGSFPTVSYNEQFF. The CDR3 coding sequence is TGCAGTGCTGTGGTTCCTAGCGGGAGTTTCCCGACCGTGTCCTACAATGAGCAGTTCTTC.

The V call is TRBV6-4, the J call TRBJ2-1; the D gene is possibly TRBD2 (7 bases). This CDR3 is built from 14 residues. Trimming stripped 5 bases from V and 10 bases from J, with 18 bases between. Germline V gene data show CDR1 as MRHNA and CDR2 as SNTAGT. This CDR3 reads CASSHGGPAGEQFF. The CDR3 DNA reads TGTGCCAGCAGTCACGGGGGGCCTGCTGGAGAGCAGTTCTTC.

This chain links TRBV4-2 with TRBJ2-1; D not resolved. Germline CDR1 and CDR2: LGHNA and YNFKEQ. This CDR3 contains 15 residues. Trimming cost V 1 base and J 3 bases, with 10 bases left between them. This CDR3 reads CASSQVTDHYNEQFF. The CDR3 DNA is TGTGCCAGCAGCCAAGTAACAGATCACTACAATGAGCAGTTCTTC.

This clonotype appeared a few times. The rearrangement links TRBV18 to TRBJ2-2, with D unclear. Germline lookup yields CDR1 KGHSH and CDR2 LQKENI. The CDR3 is 15 residues long. V gave up 1 base and J gave up 1 base, with 7 bases separating them. In DNA form, the CDR3 reads TGTGCCAGCTCACCACTCGTGGGGAACACCGGGGAGCTGTTTTTT. It codes for CASSPLVGNTGELFF.

The chain has TRBV5-1 and TRBJ2-1, with TRBD2 matching 9 bases. Germline V CDR1 and CDR2: SGHRS, YFSETQ. This CDR3 is built from 13 residues. Germline trimming cut 6 bases from V and 10 bases from J; bases unmatched to any gene: 8. CDR3 in amino acids: CASTPSGVREQFF. In DNA form, the CDR3 reads TGCGCCAGCACGCCTAGCGGGGTTCGGGAGCAGTTCTTC.

The chain has TRBV20-1 and TRBJ1-6; 7 bases map to TRBD1. V was pared by 2 bases and J by 7 bases, with 8 bases of the junction left unmatched. The CDR3 spans 15 residues. Looked up from germline, CDR1 is DFQATT and CDR2 is SNEGSKA (reference sequence). In DNA, the CDR3 is TGCAGTGCTAGAACGAAGACAGGGAGAAATTCACCCCTCCACTTT. Translating it yields CSARTKTGRNSPLHF.

This clonotype showed up many times. J is TRBJ2-1 and V is TRBV7-9; D gene uncertain. Germline CDR1 reads SEHNR; CDR2 reads FQNEAQ (reference sequence). The CDR3 runs to 14 residues. V was cut by 5 bases and J by 6 bases, with 14 bases left in between. The CDR3 bases are TGTGCCAGCAGCATAGGGTGGCGGAGCAATGAGCAGTTCTTC. Amino acid sequence: CASSIGWRSNEQFF.

This clonotype was counted between two and nine times. The rearrangement links TRBV4-1 to TRBJ2-5; unclear D gene. CDR1 MGHRA and CDR2 YSYEKL come from the germline V gene. The CDR3 covers 16 residues. V was cut by 1 base and J by 2 bases, with 14 bases left in between. CDR3: CASSQVSRRPQETQYF. The CDR3 nucleotides are TGCGCCAGCAGCCAAGTTTCCAGAAGGCCACAAGAGACCCAGTACTTC.

This clonotype showed up just a few times. The CDR3 spells CASSPGGTQGDTQYF. In nucleotides, the CDR3 is TGCGCCAGCAGCCCGGGGGGGACTCAGGGGGATACGCAGTATTTT. The chain employs TRBV5-1 and TRBJ2-3; 8 bases match TRBD2. This CDR3 is built from 15 residues. Trimming at V came to 4 bases and at J to 6 bases, leaving 10 bases not matched to a gene. Germline CDR1 is SGHRS and CDR2 is YFSETQ.

The chain carries TRBV11-2 and TRBJ2-7, with a possible D match to TRBD1 (6 bases). The CDR3 loop spans 21 amino acids. Trimming removed 3 bases at V and 3 bases at J, with 33 bases between. Per the germline V gene, CDR1 is SGHAT and CDR2 is FQNNGV. The CDR3 nucleotides are TGTGCCAGCAGCTTCCGGGGACAAGGTATTAGGCGATCCTCAGCCCTCTACGAGCAGTACTTC. Its protein is CASSFRGQGIRRSSALYEQYF.

The table lists this clonotype with a few counts. The chain uses TRBV2 and TRBJ2-5; the D call may be TRBD1 or TRBD2 (6 bases each). This CDR3 region has 15 residues. Trimming took 1 base from V and 4 from J, leaving 13 bases between them. Germline values: CDR1 SNHLY, CDR2 FYNNEI. CDR3 sequence (DNA): TGTGCCAGCAGTGAAGTGGGGGCGGAGGGAGAGACCCAGTACTTC. Translation: CASSEVGAEGETQYF. Using reference TRBV2 and TRBJ2-5 for the parts outside the CDR3, the full variable domain is EPEVTQTPSHQVTQMGQEVILRCVPISNHLYFYWYRQILGQKVEFLVSFYNNEISEKSEIFDDQFSVERPDGSNFTLKIRSTKLEDSAMYFCASSEVGAEGETQYFGPGTRLLVL.

This clonotype was seen only a few times. CDR3 sequence (DNA): TGTGCCAGCAGCGTAAATAAAGGACTAGCGTTAGATGAGCAGTTCTTC. Protein product: CASSVNKGLALDEQFF. The J gene is TRBJ2-1, the V gene TRBV9; 9 nucleotides align to TRBD2. The V and J ends lost 1 base and 8 bases, in that order; junction bases with no gene match: 10. Germline CDR1 SGDLS, CDR2 YYNGEE. The length of the CDR3 is 16 residues. Complete variable domain (other parts from reference TRBV9 and TRBJ2-1): DSGVTQTPKHLITATGQRVTLRCSPRSGDLSVYWYQQSLDQGLQFLIQYYNGEERAKGNILERFSAQQFPDLHSELNLSSLELGDSALYFCASSVNKGLALDEQFFGPGTRLTVL.

Only a few counts were recorded for this clonotype. The rearrangement links TRBV30 to TRBJ1-1; 9 bases match TRBD1. The germline CDR1 and CDR2 sequences are GTSNPN and SVGIG (reference sequence). The CDR3 consists of 15 residues. V lost 0 bases and J lost 3; bases outside the gene matches: 5. CDR3: CAWSVKRTGDTEAFF. The CDR3 region has the DNA TGTGCCTGGAGTGTAAAAAGGACAGGGGACACTGAAGCTTTCTTT.

The chain joins TRBV28 to TRBJ1-5, with 8 bases that match TRBD1. V lost 6 bases, J lost 6 bases, and 10 bases stayed unmatched. CDR1 MDHEN and CDR2 SYDVKM come from the germline V gene. This CDR3 spans 15 amino acids. For the CDR3, the DNA is TGTGCCAGCAGCCTCCAAGGACAGGGAATTCAGCCCCAGCATTTT. Its translation is CASSLQGQGIQPQHF.

This clonotype was counted only a few times. The J gene is TRBJ2-1, the V gene TRBV6-5; 7 bases match TRBD1. The J segment lost 8 bases and the V segment lost 4 bases, leaving 8 bases of the junction unmatched. This CDR3 is 14 amino acids long. The germline CDR1 and CDR2 sequences are MNHEY and SVGAGI. The CDR3 protein is CASSFNSGGHEQFF. The DNA for the CDR3 is TGTGCCAGCAGTTTCAACTCAGGGGGACATGAGCAGTTCTTC.

Only a few counts were recorded for this clonotype. J is TRBJ2-1 and V is TRBV7-2, with 12 bases lining up with TRBD2. CDR1 and CDR2 from the germline V gene are SGHTA and FQGNSA. CDR3 length equals 15 residues. Trimming cost V 5 bases and J 6 bases; bases outside gene matches: 5. The CDR3 nucleotides read TGTGCCAGCAGCAGACTAGCGGGAGCTGGCAATGAGCAGTTCTTC. Encoded protein: CASSRLAGAGNEQFF.

The chain has TRBV29-1 and TRBJ2-7; D unclear. Germline CDR1 and CDR2: SQVTM and ANQGSEA. The V gene lost 1 base and the J gene lost 2 bases, with 6 bases spanning the gap. This CDR3 is built from 12 residues. CDR3 residues: CSVEGNTYEQYF. DNA of the CDR3: TGCAGCGTTGAAGGAAACACCTACGAGCAGTACTTC.

The V call is TRBV18, the J call TRBJ2-1; TRBD2 is a possible D gene (6 bases). This CDR3 contains 13 residues. Trimming stripped 5 bases from V and 6 bases from J, with 11 bases between. Germline CDR1 is KGHSH and CDR2 is LQKENI. The CDR3, as DNA: TGTGCCAGCTCATCGGGACTTCTCAATGAGCAGTTCTTC. It yields the protein CASSSGLLNEQFF.

This clonotype was counted only a few times. V usage is TRBV25-1 and J usage is TRBJ2-3; 8 bases agree with TRBD2. Germline V gives CDR1 MGHDK, CDR2 SYGVNS. There are 17 residues in the CDR3. Unmatched junction bases numbered 10, after V lost 2 bases and J lost 3 bases. The DNA for the CDR3 is TGTGCCAGCAGTGAAGGCCGGGGGGGCCCCATAACAGATACGCAGTATTTT. It is translated as CASSEGRGGPITDTQYF. Drawing the rest from reference TRBV25-1 and TRBJ2-3, the complete variable domain is EADIYQTPRYLVIGTGKKITLECSQTMGHDKMYWYQQDPGMELHLIHYSYGVNSTEKGDLSSESTVSRIRTEHFPLTLESARPSHTSQYLCASSEGRGGPITDTQYFGPGTRLTVL.

There are many counts of this clonotype. The chain carries TRBV27 and TRBJ2-3; no reliable D call. Trimming cost V 5 bases and J 0 bases, with 6 bases left between them. CDR1 and CDR2 from the germline V gene are MNHEY and SMNVEV (reference sequence). The CDR3 is 13 residues long. The CDR3 DNA follows: TGTGCCAGCAGTCCAGATAGCACAGATACGCAGTATTTT. Translation: CASSPDSTDTQYF.

Ten or more counts support this clonotype. The rearrangement links TRBV6-2 or TRBV6-3 to TRBJ1-2; no definite D call. The CDR3 contains 12 residues. Trimming took off 4 bases at V and 4 bases at J, with 7 bases between the two ends. Looked up from germline, CDR1 is MNHEY and CDR2 is SVGEGT. CDR3 loop: CASSLSGYGYTF. DNA for the CDR3: TGTGCCAGCAGTTTATCAGGCTATGGCTACACCTTC.

This clonotype has ten or more counts. The rearrangement joins TRBV29-1 to TRBJ1-1; D is undetermined. V was shortened by 2 bases and J by 7 bases, with 14 bases between the two germline ends. The CDR3 contains 13 residues. The germline V gene has CDR1 SQVTM and CDR2 ANQGSEA. In DNA form, the CDR3 reads TGCAGCGTTGAATCAATGGGCCAGCTTGAAGCTTTCTTT. Protein: CSVESMGQLEAFF. Looking up the rest from reference TRBV29-1 and TRBJ1-1 gives the full variable domain: SAVISQKPSRDICQRGTSLTIQCQVDSQVTMMFWYRQQPGQSLTLIATANQGSEATYESGFVIDKFPISRPNLTFSTLTVSNMSPEDSSIYLCSVESMGQLEAFFGQGTRLTVV.

Only a few counts were recorded for this clonotype. The chain employs TRBV12-3 or TRBV12-4 and TRBJ2-3; 12 bases line up with TRBD2. The CDR3 contains 19 residues. J lost 0 bases, V lost 4 bases, and 11 bases had no gene match. The CDR3 coding sequence is TGTGCCAGCAGTTCGCGAGTCGGACTAGCGGGGACTAGCACAGATACGCAGTATTTT. This codes for CASSSRVGLAGTSTDTQYF.

This clonotype was seen more than once but under ten times. The rearrangement links TRBV5-1 to TRBJ1-4, with 10 bases matching TRBD1. The germline gives CDR1 SGHRS, CDR2 YFSETQ. This CDR3 contains 15 residues. The J segment lost 6 bases and the V segment lost 4 bases, leaving 6 bases of the junction unmatched. For the CDR3, the DNA is TGCGCCAGCAGCCTGGACGGGACAGGGGATGAAAAACTGTTTTTT. Translating gives CASSLDGTGDEKLFF.

This clonotype appeared a few times. The J gene is TRBJ2-2, the V gene TRBV10-3; D perhaps matches TRBD1 (5 bases). The CDR3 sequence is 15 residues long. Germline CDR1 is ENHRY and CDR2 is SYGVKD. Trimming pared 3 bases from V and 4 bases from J, leaving 12 bases between. CDR3 coding DNA: TGTGCCATCAGTGATAGGGGAACGGCCACCGGGGAGCTGTTTTTT. Translating gives CAISDRGTATGELFF.